The text below deals with one T cell receptor (beta chain). What it recognizes is unknown. The data originate from a study of OX40 agonist ivuxolimab in advanced cancers. Germline lookup yields CDR1 MNHEY and CDR2 SMNVEV (reference sequence). Trimming took 6 bases from V and 2 from J, leaving 13 bases between them. This CDR3 is built from 14 residues. The data were produced by immunoSEQ multiplex PCR, yet TCRdb's version contains in-frame clones alone and is incomplete. This sample has some 87,000 clones; over 85% occur once, and the top ten carry approximately 10%. General study results and limits: Clonal expansion by week 6 occurred in CD4+ and CD8+ blood T cells (at 0.1 to 3.0 mg/kg). Normalized T-cell clonal expansion was also low in a subset of nonresponders.

The material sequenced was CD4+ or CD8+ T cells sorted from blood, taken in a trial of the OX40 agonist ivuxolimab. This clonotype was obtained from an adult with an advanced solid tumor such as melanoma, head and neck, liver or kidney cancer. This rearrangement joins TRBV27 to TRBJ1-1, with D possibly being TRBD1 (5 bases). The CDR3 nucleotides are TGTGCCAGCAGCCTAGGGACGACAAACACTGAAGCTTTCTTT. Translated: CASSLGTTNTEAFF.